The clone carrying this T cell receptor beta chain was seen ten or more times. The target antigen is unknown. CDR3 length equals 15 residues. Between the trimmed V and J ends, which lost 2 bases and 2 bases, there was a span of 12 bases. Germline CDR1 reads SGHVS; CDR2 reads FQNEAQ. This sample was taken from a study of T cell repertoires in cytomegalovirus infection. Study context: Newly reported HLA-C-restricted and thoroughly characterized HLA-B-restricted CMV epitopes were employed. CMV infection and matching HLA type were both indicated by public TCR beta signatures. The study's findings and limits: Cumulated frequencies of public TCR beta families served to identify carriers of CMV plus the relevant HLA.

In TCRdb, the reads were re-called with MiXCR into one record per CDR3 protein. The sample holds approximately 730,000 distinct CDR3 sequences; roughly 29% are singletons and the top ten take around 13%. This chain links TRBV7-8 with TRBJ1-1, with D unclear. The sample in question was cultured CD8+ T cells from PBMCs, obtained from culture after CMV antigen stimulation. The TCR comes from a human donor in good health (CMV status not recorded). Some clones in this sample may be carry-over from other donors' samples. The CDR3, as DNA: TGTGCCAGCAGCTTATCCGGGTATATAAACACTGAAGCTTTCTTT. Translated, it gives CASSLSGYINTEAFF.